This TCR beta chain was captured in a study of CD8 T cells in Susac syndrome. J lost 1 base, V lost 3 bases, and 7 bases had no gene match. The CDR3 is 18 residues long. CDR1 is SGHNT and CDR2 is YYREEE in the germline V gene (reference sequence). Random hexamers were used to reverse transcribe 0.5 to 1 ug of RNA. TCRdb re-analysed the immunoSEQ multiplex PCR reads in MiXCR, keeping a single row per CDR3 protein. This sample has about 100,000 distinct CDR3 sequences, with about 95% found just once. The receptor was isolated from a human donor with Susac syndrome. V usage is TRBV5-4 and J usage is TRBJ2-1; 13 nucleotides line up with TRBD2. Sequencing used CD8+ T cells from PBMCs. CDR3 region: CASSSLAGGPLSYNEQFF. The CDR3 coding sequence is TGTGCCAGCAGCTCACTAGCGGGGGGGCCGTTGTCCTACAATGAGCAGTTCTTC.